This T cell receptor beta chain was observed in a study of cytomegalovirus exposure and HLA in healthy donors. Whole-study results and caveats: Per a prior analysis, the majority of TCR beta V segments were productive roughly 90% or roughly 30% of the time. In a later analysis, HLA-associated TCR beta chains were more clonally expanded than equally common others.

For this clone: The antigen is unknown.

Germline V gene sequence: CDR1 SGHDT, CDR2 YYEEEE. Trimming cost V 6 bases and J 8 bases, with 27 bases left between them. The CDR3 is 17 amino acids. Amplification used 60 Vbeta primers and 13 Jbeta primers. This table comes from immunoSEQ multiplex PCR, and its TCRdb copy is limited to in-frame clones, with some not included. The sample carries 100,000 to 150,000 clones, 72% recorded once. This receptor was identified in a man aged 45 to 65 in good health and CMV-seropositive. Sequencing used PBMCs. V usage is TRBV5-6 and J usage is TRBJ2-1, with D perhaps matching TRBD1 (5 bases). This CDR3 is CASKSQGVDYSNHEQFF. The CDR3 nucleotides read TGTGCCAGCAAGTCCCAAGGGGTGGATTATAGTAATCATGAGCAGTTCTTC.